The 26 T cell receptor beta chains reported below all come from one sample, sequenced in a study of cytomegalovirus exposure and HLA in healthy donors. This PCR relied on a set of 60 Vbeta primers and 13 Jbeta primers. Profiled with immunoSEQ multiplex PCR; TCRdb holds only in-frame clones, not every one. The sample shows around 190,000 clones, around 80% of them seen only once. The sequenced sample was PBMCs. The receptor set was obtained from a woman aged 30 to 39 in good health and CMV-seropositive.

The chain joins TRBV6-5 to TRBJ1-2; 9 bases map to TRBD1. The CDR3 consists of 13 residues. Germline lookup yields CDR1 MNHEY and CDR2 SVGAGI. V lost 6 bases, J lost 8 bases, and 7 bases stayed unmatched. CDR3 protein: CASSRDRGYGYTF. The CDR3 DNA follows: TGTGCCAGCAGCCGAGACAGGGGGTACGGCTACACCTTC.

Here the CDR3 reads CASSLGLAGRSDEQFF. CDR3 DNA: TGCGCCAGCAGCTTGGGGCTAGCGGGGCGGTCTGATGAGCAGTTCTTC. The gene calls are TRBV5-1 and TRBJ2-1, with 9 nucleotides matching TRBD2. Germline CDR1 and CDR2: SGHRS and YFSETQ. The CDR3 runs 16 residues. The trim removed 0 bases at V and 8 bases at J, leaving 9 bases unmatched.

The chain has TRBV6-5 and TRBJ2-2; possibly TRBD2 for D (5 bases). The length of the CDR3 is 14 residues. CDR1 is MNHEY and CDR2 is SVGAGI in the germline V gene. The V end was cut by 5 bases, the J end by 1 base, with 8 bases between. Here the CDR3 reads CASSRLQNTGELFF. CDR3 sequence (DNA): TGTGCCAGCAGTCGACTACAGAACACCGGGGAGCTGTTTTTT.

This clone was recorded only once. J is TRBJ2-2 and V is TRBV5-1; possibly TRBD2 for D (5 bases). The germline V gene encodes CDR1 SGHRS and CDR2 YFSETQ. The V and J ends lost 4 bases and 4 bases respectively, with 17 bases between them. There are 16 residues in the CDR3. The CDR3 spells CASSPSAEGFTGELFF. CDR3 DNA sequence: TGCGCCAGCAGCCCCTCAGCGGAAGGGTTCACCGGGGAGCTGTTTTTT.

The CDR3 DNA is TGCGCCAGCAGCCCCCGACAGGGGGCCCCCGGGGAGCTGTTTTTT. It yields the protein CASSPRQGAPGELFF. This chain joins TRBV5-1 and TRBJ2-2, with 10 nucleotides matching TRBD1. After removal of 4 bases from V and 6 bases from J, the junction contained 6 bases not matched to a gene. Germline CDR1 and CDR2: SGHRS and YFSETQ. The length of the CDR3 is 15 residues.

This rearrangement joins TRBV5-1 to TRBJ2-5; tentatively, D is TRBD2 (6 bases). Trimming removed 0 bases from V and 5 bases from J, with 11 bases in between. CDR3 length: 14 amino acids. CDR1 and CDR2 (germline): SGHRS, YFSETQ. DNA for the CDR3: TGCGCCAGCAGCTTGGGGACCGGGAGTGAGACCCAGTACTTC. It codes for CASSLGTGSETQYF.

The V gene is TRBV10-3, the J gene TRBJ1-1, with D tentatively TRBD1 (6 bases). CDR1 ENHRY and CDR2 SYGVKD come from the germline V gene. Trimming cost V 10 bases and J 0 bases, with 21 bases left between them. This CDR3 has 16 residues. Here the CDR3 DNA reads TGTGCCACCTCGGGAGGGGGGTTTGGAATGAACACTGAAGCTTTCTTT. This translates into CATSGGGFGMNTEAFF.

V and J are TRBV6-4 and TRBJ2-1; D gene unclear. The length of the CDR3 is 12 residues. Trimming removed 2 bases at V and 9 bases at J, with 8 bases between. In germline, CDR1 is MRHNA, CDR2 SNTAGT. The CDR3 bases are TGTGCCAGCAGTGACGACGGCGGTGAGCAGTTCTTC. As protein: CASSDDGGEQFF.

The CDR3 loop reads CATRTEAFF. CDR3 bases: TGTGCCACCCGGACTGAAGCTTTCTTT. The rearrangement uses TRBV21-1 and TRBJ1-1. TRBV21-1 is described as a pseudogene. This CDR3 spans 9 amino acids.

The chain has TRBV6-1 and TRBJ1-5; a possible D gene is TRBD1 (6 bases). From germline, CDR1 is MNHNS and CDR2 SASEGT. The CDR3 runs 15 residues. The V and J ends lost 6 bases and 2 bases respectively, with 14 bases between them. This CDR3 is CASSKTGLGNQPQHF. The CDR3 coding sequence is TGTGCCAGCAGCAAGACAGGTTTGGGCAATCAGCCCCAGCATTTT.

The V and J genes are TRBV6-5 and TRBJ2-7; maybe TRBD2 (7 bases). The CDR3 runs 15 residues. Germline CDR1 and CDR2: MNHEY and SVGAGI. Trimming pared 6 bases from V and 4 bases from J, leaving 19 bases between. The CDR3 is CASSWGGPDLYEQYF. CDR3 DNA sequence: TGTGCCAGCAGCTGGGGGGGGCCCGACCTATACGAGCAGTACTTC.

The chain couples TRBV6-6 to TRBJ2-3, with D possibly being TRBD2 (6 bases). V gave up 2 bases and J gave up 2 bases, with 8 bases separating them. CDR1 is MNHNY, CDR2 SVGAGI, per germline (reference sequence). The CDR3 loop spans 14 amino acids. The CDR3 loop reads CASSYRGVTDTQYF. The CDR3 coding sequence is TGTGCCAGCAGTTACCGCGGGGTCACAGATACGCAGTATTTT.

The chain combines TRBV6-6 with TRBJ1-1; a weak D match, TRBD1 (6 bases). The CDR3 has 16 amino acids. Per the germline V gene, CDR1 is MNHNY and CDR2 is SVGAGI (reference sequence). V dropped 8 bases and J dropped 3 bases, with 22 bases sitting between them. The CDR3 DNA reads TGTGCCAGCCGATACCTCGGGGGGGGGCCCCACACTGAAGCTTTCTTT. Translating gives CASRYLGGGPHTEAFF.

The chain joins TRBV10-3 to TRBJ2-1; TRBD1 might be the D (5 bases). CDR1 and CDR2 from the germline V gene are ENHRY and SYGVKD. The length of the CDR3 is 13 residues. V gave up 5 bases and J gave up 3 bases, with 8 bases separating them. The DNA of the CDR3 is TGTGCCATCAGTAAGGGGCTCTACAATGAGCAGTTCTTC. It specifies CAISKGLYNEQFF.

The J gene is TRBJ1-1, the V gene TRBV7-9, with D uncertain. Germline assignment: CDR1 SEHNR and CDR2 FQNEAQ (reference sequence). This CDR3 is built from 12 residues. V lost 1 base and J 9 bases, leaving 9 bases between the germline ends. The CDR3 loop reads CASSLDTRKAFF. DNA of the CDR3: TGTGCCAGCAGCTTAGACACCAGAAAAGCTTTCTTT.

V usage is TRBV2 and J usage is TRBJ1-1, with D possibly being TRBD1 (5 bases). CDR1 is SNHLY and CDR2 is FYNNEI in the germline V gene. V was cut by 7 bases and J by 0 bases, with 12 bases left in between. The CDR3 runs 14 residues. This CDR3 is CASMQGSMNTEAFF. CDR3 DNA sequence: TGTGCCAGCATGCAGGGCTCAATGAACACTGAAGCTTTCTTT.

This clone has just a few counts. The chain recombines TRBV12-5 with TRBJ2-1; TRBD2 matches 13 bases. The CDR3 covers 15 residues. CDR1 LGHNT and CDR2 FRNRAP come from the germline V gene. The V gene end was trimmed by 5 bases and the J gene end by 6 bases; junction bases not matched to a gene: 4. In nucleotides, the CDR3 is TGTGCTAGTGGTACCGGGACTAGCGGGACCAATGAGCAGTTCTTC. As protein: CASGTGTSGTNEQFF.

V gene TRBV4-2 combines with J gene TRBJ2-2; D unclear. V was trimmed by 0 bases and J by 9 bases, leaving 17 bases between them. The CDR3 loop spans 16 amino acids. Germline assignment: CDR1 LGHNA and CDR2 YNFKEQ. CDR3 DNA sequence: TGTGCCAGCAGCCAAGATGGGCCCCCGACCGCGCGGGAGCTGTTTTTT. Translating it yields CASSQDGPPTARELFF.

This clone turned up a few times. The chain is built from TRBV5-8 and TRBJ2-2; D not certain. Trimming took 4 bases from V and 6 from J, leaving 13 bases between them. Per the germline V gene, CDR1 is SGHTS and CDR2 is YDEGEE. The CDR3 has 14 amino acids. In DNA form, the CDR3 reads TGTGCCAGCAGCCTGCGATGGGCCGCCGGGGAGCTGTTTTTT. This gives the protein CASSLRWAAGELFF.

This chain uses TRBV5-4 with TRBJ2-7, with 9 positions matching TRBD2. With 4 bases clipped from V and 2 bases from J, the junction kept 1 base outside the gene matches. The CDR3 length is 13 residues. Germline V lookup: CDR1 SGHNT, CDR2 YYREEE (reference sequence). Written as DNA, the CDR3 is TGTGCCAGCAGCATAGCGGGAGCCTACGAGCAGTACTTC. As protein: CASSIAGAYEQYF.

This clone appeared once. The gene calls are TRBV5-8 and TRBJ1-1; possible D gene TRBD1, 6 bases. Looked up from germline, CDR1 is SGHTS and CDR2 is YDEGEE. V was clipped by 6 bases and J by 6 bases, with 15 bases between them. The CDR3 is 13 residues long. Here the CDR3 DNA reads TGTGCCAGCAACAAATTAGGGGGGGCTGAAGCTTTCTTT. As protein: CASNKLGGAEAFF.

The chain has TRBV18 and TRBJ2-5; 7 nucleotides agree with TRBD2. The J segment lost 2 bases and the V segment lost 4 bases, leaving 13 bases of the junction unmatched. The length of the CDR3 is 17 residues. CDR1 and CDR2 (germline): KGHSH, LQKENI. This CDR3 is CASSQGLAGVMQETQYF. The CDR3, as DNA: TGTGCCAGCTCACAAGGGCTGGCGGGGGTTATGCAAGAGACCCAGTACTTC.

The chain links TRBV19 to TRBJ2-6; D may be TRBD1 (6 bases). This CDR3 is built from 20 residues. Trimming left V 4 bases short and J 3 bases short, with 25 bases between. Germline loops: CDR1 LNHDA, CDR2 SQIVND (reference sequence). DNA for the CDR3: TGTGCCAGTAGTACCTCTCCGACAGGTTTTGGAGTAAGTGGGGCCAACGTCCTGACTTTC. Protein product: CASSTSPTGFGVSGANVLTF.

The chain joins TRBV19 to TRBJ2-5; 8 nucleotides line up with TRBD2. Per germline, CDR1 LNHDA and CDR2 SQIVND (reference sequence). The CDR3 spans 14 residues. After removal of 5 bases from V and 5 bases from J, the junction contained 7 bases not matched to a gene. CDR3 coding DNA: TGTGCCAGTAGTGCTCTGAGCGGGAGTGAGACCCAGTACTTC. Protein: CASSALSGSETQYF.

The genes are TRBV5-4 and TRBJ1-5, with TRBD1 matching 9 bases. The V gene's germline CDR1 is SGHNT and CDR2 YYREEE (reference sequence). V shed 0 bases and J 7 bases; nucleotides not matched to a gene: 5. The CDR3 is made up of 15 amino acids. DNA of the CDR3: TGTGCCAGCAGCTTGGAGGGGACAGGGTCCCAGCCCCAGCATTTT. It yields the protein CASSLEGTGSQPQHF.

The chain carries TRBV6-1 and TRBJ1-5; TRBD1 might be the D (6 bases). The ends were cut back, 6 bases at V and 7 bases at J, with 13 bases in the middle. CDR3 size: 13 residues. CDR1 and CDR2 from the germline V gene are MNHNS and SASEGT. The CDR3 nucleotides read TGTGCCAGCAGGACACAGGGAAACCAGCCCCAGCATTTT. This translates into CASRTQGNQPQHF.